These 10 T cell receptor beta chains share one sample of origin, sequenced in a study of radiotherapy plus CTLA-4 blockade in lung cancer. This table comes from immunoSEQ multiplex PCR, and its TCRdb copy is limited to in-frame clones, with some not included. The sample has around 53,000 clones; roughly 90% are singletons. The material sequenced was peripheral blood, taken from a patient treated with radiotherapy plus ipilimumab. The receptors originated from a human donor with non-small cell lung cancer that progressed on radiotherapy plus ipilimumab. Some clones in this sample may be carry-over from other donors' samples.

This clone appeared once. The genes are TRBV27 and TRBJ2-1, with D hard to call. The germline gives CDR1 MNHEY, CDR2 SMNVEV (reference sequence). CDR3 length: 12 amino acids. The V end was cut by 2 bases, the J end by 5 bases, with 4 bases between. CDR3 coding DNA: TGTGCCAGCAGTTTACCCGACAATGAGCAGTTCTTC. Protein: CASSLPDNEQFF.

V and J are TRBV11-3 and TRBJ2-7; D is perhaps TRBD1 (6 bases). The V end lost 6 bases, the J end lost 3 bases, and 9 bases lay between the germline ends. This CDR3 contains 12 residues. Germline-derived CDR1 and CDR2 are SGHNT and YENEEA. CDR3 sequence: CASSSGDYEQYF. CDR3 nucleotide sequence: TGTGCCAGCAGTTCAGGGGACTACGAGCAGTACTTC.

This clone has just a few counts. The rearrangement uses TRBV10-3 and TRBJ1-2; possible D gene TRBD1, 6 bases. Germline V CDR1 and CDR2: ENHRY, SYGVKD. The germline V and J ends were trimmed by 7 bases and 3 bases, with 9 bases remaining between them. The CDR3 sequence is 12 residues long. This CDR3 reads CAIKGVDYGYTF. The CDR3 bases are TGTGCCATCAAGGGGGTCGACTATGGCTACACCTTC.

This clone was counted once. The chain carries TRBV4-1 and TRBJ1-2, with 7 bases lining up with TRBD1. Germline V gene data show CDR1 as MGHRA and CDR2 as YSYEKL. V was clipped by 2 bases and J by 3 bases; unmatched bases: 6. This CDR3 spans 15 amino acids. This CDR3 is CASSQTEQGYYGYTF. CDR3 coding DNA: TGCGCCAGCAGCCAAACCGAACAGGGGTACTATGGCTACACCTTC.

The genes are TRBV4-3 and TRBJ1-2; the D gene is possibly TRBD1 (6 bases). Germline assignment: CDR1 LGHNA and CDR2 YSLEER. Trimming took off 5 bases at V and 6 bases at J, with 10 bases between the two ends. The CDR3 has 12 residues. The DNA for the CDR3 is TGCGCCAGCAGCTATCGGGACAATGGCTACACCTTC. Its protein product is CASSYRDNGYTF.

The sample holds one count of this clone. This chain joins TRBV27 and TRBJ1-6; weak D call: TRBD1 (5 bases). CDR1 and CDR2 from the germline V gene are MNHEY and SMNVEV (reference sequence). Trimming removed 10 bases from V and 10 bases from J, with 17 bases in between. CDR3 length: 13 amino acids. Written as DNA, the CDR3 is TGTGCCACCTCAGGGAGGAGGAGCTCACCCCTCCACTTT. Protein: CATSGRRSSPLHF.

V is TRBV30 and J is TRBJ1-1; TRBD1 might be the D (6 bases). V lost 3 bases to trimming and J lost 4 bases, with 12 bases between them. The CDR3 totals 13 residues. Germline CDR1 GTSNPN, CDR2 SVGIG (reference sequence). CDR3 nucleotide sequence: TGTGCCTGGAGACACAGGGTGGGCACTGAAGCTTTCTTT. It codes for CAWRHRVGTEAFF.

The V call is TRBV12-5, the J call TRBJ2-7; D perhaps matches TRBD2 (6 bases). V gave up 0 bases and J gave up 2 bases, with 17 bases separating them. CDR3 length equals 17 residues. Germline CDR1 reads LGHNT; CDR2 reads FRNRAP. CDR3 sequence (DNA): TGTGCTAGTGGTTTGGTCCCGGGGCTAGCGCTTACCTACGAGCAGTACTTC. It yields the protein CASGLVPGLALTYEQYF. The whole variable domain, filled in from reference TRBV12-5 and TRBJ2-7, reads DARVTQTPRHKVTEMGQEVTMRCQPILGHNTVFWYRQTMMQGLELLAYFRNRAPLDDSGMPKDRFSAEMPDATLATLKIQPSEPRDSAVYFCASGLVPGLALTYEQYFGPGTRLTVT.

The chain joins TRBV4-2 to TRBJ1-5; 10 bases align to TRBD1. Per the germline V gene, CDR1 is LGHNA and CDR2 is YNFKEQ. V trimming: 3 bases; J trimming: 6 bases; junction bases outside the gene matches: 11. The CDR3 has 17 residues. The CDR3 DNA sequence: TGTGCCAGCAGCCATGGGACAGGGGTAGATTTTGGTCAGCCCCAGCATTTT. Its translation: CASSHGTGVDFGQPQHF.

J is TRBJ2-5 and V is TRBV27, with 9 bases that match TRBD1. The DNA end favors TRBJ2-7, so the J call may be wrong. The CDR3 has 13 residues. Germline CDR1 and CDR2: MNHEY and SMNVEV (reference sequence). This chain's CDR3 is CARGTGSKYEQYF. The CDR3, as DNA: TGTGCCAGAGGGACAGGGAGCAAATACGAGCAGTACTTC.